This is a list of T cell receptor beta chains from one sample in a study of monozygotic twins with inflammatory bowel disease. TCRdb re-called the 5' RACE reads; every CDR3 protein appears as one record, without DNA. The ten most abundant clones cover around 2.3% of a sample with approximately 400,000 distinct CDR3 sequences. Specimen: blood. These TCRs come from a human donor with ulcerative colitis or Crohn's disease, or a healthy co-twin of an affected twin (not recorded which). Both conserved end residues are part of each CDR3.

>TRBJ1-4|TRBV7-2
CASSLVQGAGEKLFF
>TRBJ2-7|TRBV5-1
CASSLPKSFAPGSYEQYF
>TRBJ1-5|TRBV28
CASAGTVVNQPQHF
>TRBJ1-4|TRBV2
CASISGTSNEKLFF
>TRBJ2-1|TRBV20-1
CSARSSSNEQFF
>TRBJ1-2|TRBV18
CASSREVLYGYTF
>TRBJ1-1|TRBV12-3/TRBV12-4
CASSRGRSGQGARAFF
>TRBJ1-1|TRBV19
CASSSGQGVRTEAFF
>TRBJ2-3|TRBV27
CASSLSSGWGDTQYF
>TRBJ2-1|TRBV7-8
CASSLGFKRDRFF
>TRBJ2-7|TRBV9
CASSASMGSNEQYF
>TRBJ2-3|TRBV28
CASSSPSAGGYTQYF
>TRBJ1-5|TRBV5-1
CASSLVGGSNQPQHF
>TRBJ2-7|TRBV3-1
CASSQGTSGRLRGEQYF
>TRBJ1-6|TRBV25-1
CASSDGVGNSPLHF
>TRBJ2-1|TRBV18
CASSPQGWNEQFF
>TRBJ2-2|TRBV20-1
CSARTGSGTGELFF
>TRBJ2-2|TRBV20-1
CSAGQAGGFRTGELFF
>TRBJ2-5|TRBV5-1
CASSGGRQETQYF
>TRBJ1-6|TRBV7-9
CASSVGQGFNSPLHF
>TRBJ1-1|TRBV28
CASKGYTEAFF
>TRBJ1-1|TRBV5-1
CASSFDRGTEAFF
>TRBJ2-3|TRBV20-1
CSAPPPWGADTQYF
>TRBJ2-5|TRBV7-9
CASSLEGTPPETQYF
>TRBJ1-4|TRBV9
CASSVALGQPNEKLFF
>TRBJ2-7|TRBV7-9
CASSPGTGNYEQYF